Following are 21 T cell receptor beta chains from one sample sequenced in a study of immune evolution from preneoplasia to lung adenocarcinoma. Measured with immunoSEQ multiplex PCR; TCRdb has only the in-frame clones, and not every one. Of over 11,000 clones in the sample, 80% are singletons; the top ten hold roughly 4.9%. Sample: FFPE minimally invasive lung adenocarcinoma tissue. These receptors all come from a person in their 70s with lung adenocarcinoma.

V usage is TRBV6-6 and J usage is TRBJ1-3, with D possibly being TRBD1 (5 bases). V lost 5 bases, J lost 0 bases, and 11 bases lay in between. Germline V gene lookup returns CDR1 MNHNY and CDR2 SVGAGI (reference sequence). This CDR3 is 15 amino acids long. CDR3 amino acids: CASSPRQNSGNTIYF. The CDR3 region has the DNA TGTGCCAGCAGTCCCAGACAGAACTCTGGAAACACCATATATTTT.

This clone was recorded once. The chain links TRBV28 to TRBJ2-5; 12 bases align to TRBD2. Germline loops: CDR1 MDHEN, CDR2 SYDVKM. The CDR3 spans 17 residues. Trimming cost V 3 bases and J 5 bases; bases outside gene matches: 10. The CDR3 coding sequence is TGTGCCAGCAGTTTTCGGACTAGCGGGGCCAGGGGGGAGACCCAGTACTTC. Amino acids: CASSFRTSGARGETQYF. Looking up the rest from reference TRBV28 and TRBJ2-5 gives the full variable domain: DVKVTQSSRYLVKRTGEKVFLECVQDMDHENMFWYRQDPGLGLRLIYFSYDVKMKEKGDIPEGYSVSREKKERFSLILESASTNQTSMYLCASSFRTSGARGETQYFGPGTRLLVL.

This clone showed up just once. The CDR3 DNA reads as TGTGCCAGCAGTCCGGGGGGTTGGACTAGGAGGTTCGATACAGATACGCAGTATTTT. This translates into CASSPGGWTRRFDTDTQYF. The chain is built from TRBV7-9 and TRBJ2-3; 7 bases match TRBD2. Germline CDR1 reads SEHNR; CDR2 reads FQNEAQ (reference sequence). This CDR3 has 19 amino acids. The trim removed 6 bases at V and 3 bases at J, leaving 21 bases unmatched. Together with reference TRBV7-9 and TRBJ2-3, the CDR3 gives the full variable domain: DTGVSQNPRHKITKRGQNVTFRCDPISEHNRLYWYRQTLGQGPEFLTYFQNEAQLEKSRLLSDRFSAERPKGSFSTLEIQRTEQGDSAMYLCASSPGGWTRRFDTDTQYFGPGTRLTVL.

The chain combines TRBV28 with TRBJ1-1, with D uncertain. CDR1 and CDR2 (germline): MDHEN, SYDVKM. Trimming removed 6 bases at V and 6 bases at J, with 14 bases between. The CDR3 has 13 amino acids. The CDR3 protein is CASSFAGGAEAFF. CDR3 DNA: TGTGCCAGCAGCTTTGCGGGTGGGGCTGAAGCTTTCTTT.

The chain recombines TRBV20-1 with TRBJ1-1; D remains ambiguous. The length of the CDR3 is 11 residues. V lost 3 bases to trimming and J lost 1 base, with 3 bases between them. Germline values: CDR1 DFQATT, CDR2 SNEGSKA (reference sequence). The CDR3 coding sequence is TGCAGTGCTAGGGAGAACACTGAAGCTTTCTTT. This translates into CSARENTEAFF.

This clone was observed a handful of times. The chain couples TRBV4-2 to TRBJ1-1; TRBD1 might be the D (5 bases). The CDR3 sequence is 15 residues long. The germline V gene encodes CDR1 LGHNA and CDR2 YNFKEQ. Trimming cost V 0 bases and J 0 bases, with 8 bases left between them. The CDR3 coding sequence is TGTGCCAGCAGCCAAGAGGGACTGATGAACACTGAAGCTTTCTTT. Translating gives CASSQEGLMNTEAFF.

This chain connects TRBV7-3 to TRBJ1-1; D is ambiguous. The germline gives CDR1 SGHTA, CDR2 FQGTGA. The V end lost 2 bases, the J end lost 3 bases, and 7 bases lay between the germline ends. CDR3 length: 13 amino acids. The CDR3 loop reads CASSLWGDTEAFF. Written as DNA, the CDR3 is TGTGCCAGCAGCTTATGGGGAGACACTGAAGCTTTCTTT.

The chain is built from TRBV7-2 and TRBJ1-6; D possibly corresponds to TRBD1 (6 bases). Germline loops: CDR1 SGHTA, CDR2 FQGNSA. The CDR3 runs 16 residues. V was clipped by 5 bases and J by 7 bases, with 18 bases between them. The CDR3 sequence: CASSLVQGIGNSPLHF. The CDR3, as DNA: TGTGCCAGCAGCCTGGTCCAGGGGATAGGGAATTCACCCCTCCACTTT.

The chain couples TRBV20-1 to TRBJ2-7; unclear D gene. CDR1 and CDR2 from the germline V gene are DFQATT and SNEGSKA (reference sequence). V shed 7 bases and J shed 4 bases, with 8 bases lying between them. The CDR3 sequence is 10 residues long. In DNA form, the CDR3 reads TGCAGTGTGGGTCTTTACGAGCAGTACTTC. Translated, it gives CSVGLYEQYF.

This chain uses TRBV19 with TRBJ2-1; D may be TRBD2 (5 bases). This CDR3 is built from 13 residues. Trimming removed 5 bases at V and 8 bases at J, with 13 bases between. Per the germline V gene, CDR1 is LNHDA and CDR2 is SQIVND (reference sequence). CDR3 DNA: TGTGCCAGTAGTCCGGACTTCTTGGATGAGCAGTTCTTC. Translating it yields CASSPDFLDEQFF.

The CDR3 nucleotides are TGTGCCAGCAGTTACGGGGGGTACTACGAGCAGTACTTC. This gives the protein CASSYGGYYEQYF. The chain employs TRBV6-6 and TRBJ2-7, with D perhaps TRBD2 (6 bases). The germline V gene encodes CDR1 MNHNY and CDR2 SVGAGI (reference sequence). The CDR3 totals 13 residues. V shed 2 bases and J shed 3 bases, with 8 bases lying between them.

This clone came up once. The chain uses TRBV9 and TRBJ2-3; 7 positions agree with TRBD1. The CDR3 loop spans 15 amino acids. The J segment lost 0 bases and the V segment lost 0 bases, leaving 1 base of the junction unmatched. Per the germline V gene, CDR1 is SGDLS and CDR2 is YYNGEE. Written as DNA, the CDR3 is TGTGCCAGCAGCGTAGGACAGGGCAGCACAGATACGCAGTATTTT. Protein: CASSVGQGSTDTQYF.

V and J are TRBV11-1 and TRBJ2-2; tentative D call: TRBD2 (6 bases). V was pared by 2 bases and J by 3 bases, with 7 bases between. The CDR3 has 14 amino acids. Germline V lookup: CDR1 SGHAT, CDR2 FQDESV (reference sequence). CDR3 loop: CASSLRRDTGELFF. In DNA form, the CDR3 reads TGTGCCAGCAGCTTAAGGAGGGACACCGGGGAGCTGTTTTTT. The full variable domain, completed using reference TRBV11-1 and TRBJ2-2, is EAEVAQSPRYKITEKSQAVAFWCDPISGHATLYWYRQILGQGPELLVQFQDESVVDDSQLPKDRFSAERLKGVDSTLKIQPAELGDSAMYLCASSLRRDTGELFFGEGSRLTVL.

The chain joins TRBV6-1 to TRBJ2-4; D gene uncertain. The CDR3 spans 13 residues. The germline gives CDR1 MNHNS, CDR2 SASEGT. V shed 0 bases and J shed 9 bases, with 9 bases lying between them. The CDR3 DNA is TGTGCCAGCAGTGAAGCGCTTCGGACCATTCAGTACTTC. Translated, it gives CASSEALRTIQYF.

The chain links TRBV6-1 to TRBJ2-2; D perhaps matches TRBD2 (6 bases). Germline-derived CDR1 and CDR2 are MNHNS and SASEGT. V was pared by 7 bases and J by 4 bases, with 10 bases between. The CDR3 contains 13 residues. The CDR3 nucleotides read TGTGCCAGCACCGGGAGTGGCACCGGGGAGCTGTTTTTT. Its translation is CASTGSGTGELFF.

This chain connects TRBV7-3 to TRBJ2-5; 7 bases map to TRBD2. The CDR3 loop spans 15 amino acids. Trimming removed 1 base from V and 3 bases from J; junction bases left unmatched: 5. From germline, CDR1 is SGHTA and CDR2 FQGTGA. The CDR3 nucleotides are TGTGCCAGCAGCTTAATGGGTCTAGCGGAAGAGACCCAGTACTTC. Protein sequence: CASSLMGLAEETQYF.

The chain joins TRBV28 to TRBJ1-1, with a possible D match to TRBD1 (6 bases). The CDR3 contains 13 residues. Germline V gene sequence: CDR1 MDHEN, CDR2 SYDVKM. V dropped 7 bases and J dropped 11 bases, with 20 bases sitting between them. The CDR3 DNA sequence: TGTGCCAGCACCTTTCCAGGGGTGGGGTTCGCTTTCTTT. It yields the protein CASTFPGVGFAFF.

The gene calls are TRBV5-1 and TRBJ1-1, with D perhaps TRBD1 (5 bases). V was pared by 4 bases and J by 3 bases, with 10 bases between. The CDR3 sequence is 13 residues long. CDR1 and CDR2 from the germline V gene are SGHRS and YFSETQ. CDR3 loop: CASSARVDTEAFF. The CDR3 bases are TGCGCCAGCAGCGCCAGGGTCGACACTGAAGCTTTCTTT.

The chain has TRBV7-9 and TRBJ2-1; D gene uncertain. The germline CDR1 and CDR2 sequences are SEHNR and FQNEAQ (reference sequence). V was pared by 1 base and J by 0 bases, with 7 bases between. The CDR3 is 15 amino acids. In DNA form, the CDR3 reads TGTGCCAGCAGCTTAGGGGGTCACTCCTACAATGAGCAGTTCTTC. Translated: CASSLGGHSYNEQFF.

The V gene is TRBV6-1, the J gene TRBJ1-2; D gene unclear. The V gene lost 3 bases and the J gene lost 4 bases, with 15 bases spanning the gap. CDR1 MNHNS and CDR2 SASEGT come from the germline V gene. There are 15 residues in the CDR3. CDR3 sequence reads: CASSDPGAGSYGYTF. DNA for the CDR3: TGTGCCAGCAGTGACCCCGGTGCGGGGAGCTATGGCTACACCTTC.

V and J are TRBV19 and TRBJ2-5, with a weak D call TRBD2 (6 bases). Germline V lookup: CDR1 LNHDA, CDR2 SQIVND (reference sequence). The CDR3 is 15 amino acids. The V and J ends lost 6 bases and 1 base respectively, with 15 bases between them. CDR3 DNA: TGTGCCAGTAGACCCGAACCGGGACTCCAAGAGACCCAGTACTTC. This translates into CASRPEPGLQETQYF.